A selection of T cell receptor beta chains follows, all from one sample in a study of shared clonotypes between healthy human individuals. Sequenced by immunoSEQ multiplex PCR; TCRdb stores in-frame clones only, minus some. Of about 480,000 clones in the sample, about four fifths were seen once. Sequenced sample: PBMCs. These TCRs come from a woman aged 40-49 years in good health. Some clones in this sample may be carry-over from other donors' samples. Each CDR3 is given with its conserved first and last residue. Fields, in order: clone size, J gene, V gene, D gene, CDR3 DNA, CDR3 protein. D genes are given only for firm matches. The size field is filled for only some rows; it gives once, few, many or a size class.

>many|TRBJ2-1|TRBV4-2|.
TGTGCCAGCAGCCATAATCTAGAGGACAATGAGCAGTTCTTC
CASSHNLEDNEQFF
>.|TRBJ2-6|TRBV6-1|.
TGTGCCAGCAGAAGGAGCTCTGGGGCCAACGTCCTGACTTTC
CASRRSSGANVLTF
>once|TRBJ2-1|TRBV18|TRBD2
TGTGCCAGCTCACCACCGGGACTAGAGGGCGCTGAGCAGTTCTTC
CASSPPGLEGAEQFF
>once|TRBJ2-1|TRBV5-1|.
TGCGCCAGCAGCTCAGGGGTGGGCTCTGGGGATGAGCAGTTCTTC
CASSSGVGSGDEQFF
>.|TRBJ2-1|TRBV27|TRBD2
TGTGCCAGCAGTTTAACCTTGGGACTAGCCCTCCACAATGAGCAGTTCTTC
CASSLTLGLALHNEQFF
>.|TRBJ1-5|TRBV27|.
TGTGCCAGCAGTTTGGGGGTTAGCAATCAGCCCCAGCATTTT
CASSLGVSNQPQHF
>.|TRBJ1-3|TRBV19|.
TGTGCCAGTAGGACAGCGTTCTCTGGAAACACCATATATTTT
CASRTAFSGNTIYF
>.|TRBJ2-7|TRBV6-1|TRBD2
TGTGCCAGCAGTCTAGCGGAGGGTCCGTCCTACGAGCAGTACTTC
CASSLAEGPSYEQYF
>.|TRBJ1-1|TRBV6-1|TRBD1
TGTGCCAGCAAGGTGACGGGACAGATGAACACTGAAGCTTTCTTT
CASKVTGQMNTEAFF
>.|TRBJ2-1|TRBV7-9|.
TGTGCCAGCAGCTCGGACTTGGGATCAACGTTCTTC
CASSSDLGSTFF
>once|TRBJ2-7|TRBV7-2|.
TGTGCCAGCAGCTCTTCACTAGGGCCGGTCCGCGAGCAGTACTTC
CASSSSLGPVREQYF
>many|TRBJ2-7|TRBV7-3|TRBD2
TGTGCCAGCAGCTTAAGCGGCGGGAGGCCTTCCTACGAGCAGTACTTC
CASSLSGGRPSYEQYF
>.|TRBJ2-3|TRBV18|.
TGTGCCAGCTCACCAACCGGGACAACCACCACAGATACGCAGTATTTT
CASSPTGTTTTDTQYF
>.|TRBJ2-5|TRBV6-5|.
TGTGCCAGCAGTTATACACAGGGGAGGTGGGAGACCCAGTACTTC
CASSYTQGRWETQYF
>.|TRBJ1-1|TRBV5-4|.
TGTGCCAGCAGCCAAGGACAGTTTGAAGCTTTCTTT
CASSQGQFEAFF
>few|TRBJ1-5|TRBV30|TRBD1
TGTGCCTGGAGTGCCTCAGGGGGGTGGGTTAGCAATCAGCCCCAGCATTTT
CAWSASGGWVSNQPQHF
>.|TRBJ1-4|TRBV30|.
TGTGCCGGTTCACAAGTGCATGAAAAACTGTTTTTT
CAGSQVHEKLFF
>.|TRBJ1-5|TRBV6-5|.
TGTGCCAGCAGTTACAGGACAGATAGCAATCAGCCCCAGCATTTT
CASSYRTDSNQPQHF
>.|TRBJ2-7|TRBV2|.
TGTGCCAGCAGGGTAAGAAGCGTCCAAACCTACGAGCAGTACTTC
CASRVRSVQTYEQYF
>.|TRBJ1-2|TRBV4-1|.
TGCGCCAGCAGCCTACCCGCTGCTAACTATGGCTACACCTTC
CASSLPAANYGYTF
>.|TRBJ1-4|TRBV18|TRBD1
TGTGCCAGCAAGGGACAGGGGGTTGAAAAACTGTTTTTT
CASKGQGVEKLFF
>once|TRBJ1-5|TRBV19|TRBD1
TGTGCCAGTAGTACCACAGGGGGCGCGATTGGTAATCAGCCCCAGCATTTT
CASSTTGGAIGNQPQHF
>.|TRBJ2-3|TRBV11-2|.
TGTGCCAGCAGCTTAGGGAGGGACACAGATACGCAGTATTTT
CASSLGRDTDTQYF
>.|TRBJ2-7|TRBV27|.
TGTGCCAGCAGTTTATTTTCAGGGGGGCACTTGGGGCAGTACTTC
CASSLFSGGHLGQYF
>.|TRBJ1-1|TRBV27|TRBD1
TGTGCCAGCAGGACAGGGGGCATGAACACTGAAGCTTTCTTT
CASRTGGMNTEAFF
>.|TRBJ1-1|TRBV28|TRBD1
TGTGCCAGCAGTTTTAGGGAGACAGGGGGTTCCCGCCTGAACACTGAAGCTTTCTTT
CASSFRETGGSRLNTEAFF
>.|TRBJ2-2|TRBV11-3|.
TGTGCCAGCAGCCCCGGAGCAGCCGTCCGTTCGGGGGAGCTGTTTTTT
CASSPGAAVRSGELFF
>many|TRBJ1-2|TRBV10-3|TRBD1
TGTGCCACCCGGGCCGATGTCGGGACAGTATTCGACACCTTC
CATRADVGTVFDTF
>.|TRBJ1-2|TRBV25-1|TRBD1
TGTGCCAGCAGTGAATACGGGGGACAGGGGATTGGTGGCTACACCTTC
CASSEYGGQGIGGYTF
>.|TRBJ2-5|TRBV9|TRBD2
TGTGCCAGCAGCGCTAGCCCTGGACTAGCGGGAGGCCGCGGGGAGACCCAGTACTTC
CASSASPGLAGGRGETQYF
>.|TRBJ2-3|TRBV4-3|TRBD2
TGCGCCAGCAGCCAGGGGATAGCGGGAGGGCCAGATACGCAGTATTTT
CASSQGIAGGPDTQYF
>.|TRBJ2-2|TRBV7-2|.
TGTGCCAGCAGCTTAGGAAGACCCGGGGAGCTGTTTTTT
CASSLGRPGELFF
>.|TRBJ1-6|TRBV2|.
TGTGCCAGCGACACAGGGTGGTCACCCCTCCACTTT
CASDTGWSPLHF
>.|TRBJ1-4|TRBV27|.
TGTGCCAGCAGGTTCGATGGAGCGACTAATGAAAAACTGTTTTTT
CASRFDGATNEKLFF
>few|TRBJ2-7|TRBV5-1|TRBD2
TGCGCCAGCAGCACCGGGACTACCCAAGAGAGAGGCGAGCAGTACTTC
CASSTGTTQERGEQYF
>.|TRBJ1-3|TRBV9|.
TGTGCCAGCAGCGTAGAAGGGGGGAAGAGAACTGGAAACACCATATATTTT
CASSVEGGKRTGNTIYF
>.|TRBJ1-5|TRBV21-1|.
TGTGCCAGCAGTAGACCACAGGGGGATAGCAATCAGCCCCAGCATTTT
CASSRPQGDSNQPQHF
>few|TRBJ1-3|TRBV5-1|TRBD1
TGCGCCAGCAGCTTGGAAACTAGGGGGCTTGGAAACACCATATATTTT
CASSLETRGLGNTIYF
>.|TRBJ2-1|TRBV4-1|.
TGCGCCAGCAGCCAAGAGACTAGCTCCTACAATGAGCAGTTCTTC
CASSQETSSYNEQFF
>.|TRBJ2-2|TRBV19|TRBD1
TGTGCCAGTAGTACTGGACAGGCCACCGGGGAGCTGTTTTTT
CASSTGQATGELFF
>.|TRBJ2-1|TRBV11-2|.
TGTGCCAGCAGCTCACCTGGGGCAAGTCCGGGCAATGAGCAGTTCTTC
CASSSPGASPGNEQFF
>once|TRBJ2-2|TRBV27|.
TGTGCCAGCAGTTTCGACAGGAACGCGAACACCGGGGAGCTGTTTTTT
CASSFDRNANTGELFF
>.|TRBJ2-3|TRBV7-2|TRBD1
TGTGCCAGCAGCTCGGGACAGGGCACAGATACGCAGTATTTT
CASSSGQGTDTQYF
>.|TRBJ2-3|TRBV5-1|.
TGCGCCAGCAGCTTGGGGGGGATCACAGATACGCAGTATTTT
CASSLGGITDTQYF
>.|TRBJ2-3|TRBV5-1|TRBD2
TGCGCCAGCAGTTTCGGGACTAGCGGGATGGAAGATACGCAGTATTTT
CASSFGTSGMEDTQYF
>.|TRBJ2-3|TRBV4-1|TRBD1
TGCGCCAGCAGCCAAAATGGGGACAGTTTCGGCCCAGATACGCAGTATTTT
CASSQNGDSFGPDTQYF
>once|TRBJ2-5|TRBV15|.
TGTGCCCAAGACGTTGGGCAGGGCCAAGAGACCCAGTACTTC
CAQDVGQGQETQYF
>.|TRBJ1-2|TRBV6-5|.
TGTGCCAGCAGTCACTTGTGGCGGGTTTTGGGGGATGGCTACACCTTC
CASSHLWRVLGDGYTF
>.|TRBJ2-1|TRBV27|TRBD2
TGTGCCAGCAGCCCGACTAGCGGGAGCATGTATCTCTTC
CASSPTSGSMYLF
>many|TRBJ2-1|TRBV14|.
TGTGCCAGCAGCCCAGAGCTAGGAACGGGTGAGCAGTTCTTC
CASSPELGTGEQFF
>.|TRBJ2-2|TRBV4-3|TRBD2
TGCGCCAGCAGCCAAGGGACTAGCGGGAACACCGGGGAGCTGTTTTTT
CASSQGTSGNTGELFF
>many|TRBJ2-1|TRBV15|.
TGTGCCACCAGCAGAGCCCCCGACGCTTCTGAGCAGTTCTTC
CATSRAPDASEQFF
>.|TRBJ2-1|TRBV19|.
TGTGCCAGTGCCCCGGTAGGGGTGGGGTCAAATGAGCAGTTCTTC
CASAPVGVGSNEQFF
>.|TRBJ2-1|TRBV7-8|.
TGTGCCAGCAGCTGGCGGGACAGCCCTTACCATGAGCAGTTCTTC
CASSWRDSPYHEQFF
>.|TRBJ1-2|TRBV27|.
TGTGCCAGCAGTTTATCGGGCAGGGAGGCTGGCTACACCTTC
CASSLSGREAGYTF